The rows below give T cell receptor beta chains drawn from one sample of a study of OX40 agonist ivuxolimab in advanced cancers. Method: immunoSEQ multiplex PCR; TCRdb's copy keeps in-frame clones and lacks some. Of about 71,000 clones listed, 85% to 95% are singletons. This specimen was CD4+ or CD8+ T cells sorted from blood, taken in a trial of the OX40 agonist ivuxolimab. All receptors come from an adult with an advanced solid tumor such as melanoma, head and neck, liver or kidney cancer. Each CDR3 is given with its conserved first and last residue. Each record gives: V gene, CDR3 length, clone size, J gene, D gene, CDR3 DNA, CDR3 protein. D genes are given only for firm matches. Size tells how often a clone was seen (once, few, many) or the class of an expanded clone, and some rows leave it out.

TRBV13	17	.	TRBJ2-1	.	TGTGCCAGCAGCCGCGAGGGGGGCCCAGAGAACTACAATGAGCAGTTCTTC	CASSREGGPENYNEQFF
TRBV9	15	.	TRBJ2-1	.	TGTGCCAGCAGCGTAGACGGGGCACAGGACAATGAGCAGTTCTTC	CASSVDGAQDNEQFF
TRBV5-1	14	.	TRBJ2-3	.	TGCGCCAGCAGCTTGGGAGGGGGGGCAGATACGCAGTATTTT	CASSLGGGADTQYF
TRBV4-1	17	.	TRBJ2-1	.	TGCGCCAGCAGCCAAGCTACCGGGACGGAATTCTACAATGAGCAGTTCTTC	CASSQATGTEFYNEQFF
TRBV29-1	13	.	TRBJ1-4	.	TGCAGCGTCCGAGATCCGGGACATGAAAAACTGTTTTTT	CSVRDPGHEKLFF
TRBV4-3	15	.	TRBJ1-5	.	TGCGCCAGCAGCCGAGACTGGGGTAGCAATCAGCCCCAGCATTTT	CASSRDWGSNQPQHF
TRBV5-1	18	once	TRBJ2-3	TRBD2	TGCGCCAGCAGCCCTTATACTAGCGCCGCTGCTGGCACAGATACGCAGTATTTT	CASSPYTSAAAGTDTQYF
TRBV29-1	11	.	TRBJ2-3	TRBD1	TGCAGCGTCCACAGGGGTGGTACGCAGTATTTT	CSVHRGGTQYF
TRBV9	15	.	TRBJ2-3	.	TGTGCCAGCAGAATAGGCGGTTCCACGACAGATACGCAGTATTTT	CASRIGGSTTDTQYF
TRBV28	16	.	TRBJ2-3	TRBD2	TGTGCCAGCAGTTTACGACTAGCGGGAGTTGCAGATACGCAGTATTTT	CASSLRLAGVADTQYF
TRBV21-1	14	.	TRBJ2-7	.	TGTGCCAGCAGCAATTTAGCGGGGCCCTACGAGCAGTACTTC	CASSNLAGPYEQYF
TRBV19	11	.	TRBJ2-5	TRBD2	TGTGCCAGTAGGGGGGGGGAGACCCAGTACTTC	CASRGGETQYF
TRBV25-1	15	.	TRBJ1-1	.	TGTGCCAGCAGTGAACGTTTGGGCGGGAACACTGAAGCTTTCTTT	CASSERLGGNTEAFF
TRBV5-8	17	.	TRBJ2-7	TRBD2	TGTGCCAGCAGCTTGGTGGTGGGACTAGCGGGTTCCTACGAGCAGTACTTC	CASSLVVGLAGSYEQYF
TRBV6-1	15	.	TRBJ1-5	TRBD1	TGTGCCAGCAGTGAAGTGAAGACAGGGGGACAGCCCCAGCATTTT	CASSEVKTGGQPQHF
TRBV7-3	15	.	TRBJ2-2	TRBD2	TGTGCCAGCAGCTTAACGGCGGGAGGAACCGGGGAGCTGTTTTTT	CASSLTAGGTGELFF
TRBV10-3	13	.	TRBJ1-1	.	TGTGCCATCAACTCGGGACCCGGCACTGAAGCTTTCTTT	CAINSGPGTEAFF
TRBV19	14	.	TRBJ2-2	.	TGTGCCAGTAGTATTAGGACTCCCACCGGGGAGCTGTTTTTT	CASSIRTPTGELFF
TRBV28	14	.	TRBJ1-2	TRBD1	TGTGCCAGCAGCCCCGACAGGGGGAACTATGGCTACACCTTC	CASSPDRGNYGYTF
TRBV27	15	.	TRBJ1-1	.	TGTGCCAGCAGTTCGCGCCCCGGGGGGAACACTGAAGCTTTCTTT	CASSSRPGGNTEAFF
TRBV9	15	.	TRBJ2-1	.	TGTGCCAGCAGACCATCCGTGGGGGGCTACAATGAGCAGTTCTTC	CASRPSVGGYNEQFF
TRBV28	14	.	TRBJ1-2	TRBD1	TGTGCCAGCAGTCACCAGGGGGCTGTCTATGGCTACACCTTC	CASSHQGAVYGYTF
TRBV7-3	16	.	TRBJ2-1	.	TGTGCCAGCAGCTCCAAGACTAGACCCTCCTACAATGAGCAGTTCTTC	CASSSKTRPSYNEQFF
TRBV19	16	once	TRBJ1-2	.	TGTGCCAGTAGTATAGACCTTTTGCGGACCCGCGGAGGCTACACCTTC	CASSIDLLRTRGGYTF
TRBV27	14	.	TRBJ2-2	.	TGTGCCAGCAGTTTTGGCTTGAACACCGGGGAGCTGTTTTTT	CASSFGLNTGELFF
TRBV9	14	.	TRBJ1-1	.	TGTGCCAGCAGCACTCAGACAGAGAACACTGAAGCTTTCTTT	CASSTQTENTEAFF
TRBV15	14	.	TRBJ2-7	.	TGTGCCACCAGCAGAGATCGAGCGGCCACCGAGCAGTACTTC	CATSRDRAATEQYF
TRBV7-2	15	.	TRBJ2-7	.	TGTGCCAGCAGCCCCCTCGACCCGGGCCTCCACGAGCAGTACTTC	CASSPLDPGLHEQYF
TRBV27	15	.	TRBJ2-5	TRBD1	TGTGCCAGCAGTTTCCGGGACAGGGGAGGAGAGACCCAGTACTTC	CASSFRDRGGETQYF
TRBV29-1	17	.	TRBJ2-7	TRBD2	TGCAGCGCTCTCAACCAGCGGGGATGGGGGACGGGCTACGAGCAGTACTTC	CSALNQRGWGTGYEQYF
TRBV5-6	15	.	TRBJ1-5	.	TGTGCCAGCAGCTTCGGGACGAGGGGGAATCAGCCCCAGCATTTT	CASSFGTRGNQPQHF
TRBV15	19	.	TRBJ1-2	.	TGTGCCACCAGCAGAGTATTGCAGCGGGACTTTCAAGCTAACTATGGCTACACCTTC	CATSRVLQRDFQANYGYTF
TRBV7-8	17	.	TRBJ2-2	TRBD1	TGTGCCAGCAGCTTACTGTTGGGACAGGGTCCTACCGGGGAGCTGTTTTTT	CASSLLLGQGPTGELFF
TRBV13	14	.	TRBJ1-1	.	TGTGCCAGCAACTTGGGGGGCCAGAGCACTGAAGCTTTCTTT	CASNLGGQSTEAFF
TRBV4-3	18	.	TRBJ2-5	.	TGCGCCAGCAGCCAAGAGGGGTCATTGGGGGTAGGAGGAGAGACCCAGTACTTC	CASSQEGSLGVGGETQYF
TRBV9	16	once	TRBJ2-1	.	TGTGCCAGCAGCGCGGGCCAGGGGGGCCTTTACAATGAGCAGTTCTTC	CASSAGQGGLYNEQFF
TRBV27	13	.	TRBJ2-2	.	TGTGCCAGCAGTATGGGGCAGGGCGGGGAGCTGTTTTTT	CASSMGQGGELFF
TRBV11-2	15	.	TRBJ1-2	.	TGTGCCAGCAGTCCCACTCCCCAGGGTGGCTATGGCTACACCTTC	CASSPTPQGGYGYTF
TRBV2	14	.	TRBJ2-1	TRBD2	TGTGCCAGGTTAGCGGGAGCTAGCTACAATGAGCAGTTCTTC	CARLAGASYNEQFF
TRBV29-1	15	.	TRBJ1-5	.	TGCAGCGTTGGCCACGGGGGTGGAAGCAATCAGCCCCAGCATTTT	CSVGHGGGSNQPQHF
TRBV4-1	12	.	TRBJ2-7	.	TGCGCCAGCAGCCTTCCCGGGACCGAGCAGTACTTC	CASSLPGTEQYF
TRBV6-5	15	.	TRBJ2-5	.	TGTGCCAGCAGTTGGGGCGGGGGCGTACAAGAGACCCAGTACTTC	CASSWGGGVQETQYF
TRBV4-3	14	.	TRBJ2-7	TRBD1	TGCGCCAGCAGCCGGGACAGGGGGTTATACGAGCAGTACTTC	CASSRDRGLYEQYF
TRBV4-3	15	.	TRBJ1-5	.	TGCGCCAGCAGCCATCTCGTTGGGAGTAATCAGCCCCAGCATTTT	CASSHLVGSNQPQHF
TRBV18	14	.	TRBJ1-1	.	TGTGCCAGCTCCGGCGACAGGACGAACACTGAAGCTTTCTTT	CASSGDRTNTEAFF
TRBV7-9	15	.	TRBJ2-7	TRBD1	TGTGCCAGCAGCTTCGGACAGGGGGCAAACTACGAGCAGTACTTC	CASSFGQGANYEQYF
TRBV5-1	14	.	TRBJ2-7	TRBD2	TGCGCCAGCAGCTCAGCGGGAGGAACCTACGAGCAGTACTTC	CASSSAGGTYEQYF
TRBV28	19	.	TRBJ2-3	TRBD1	TGTGCCAGCAGTTTAACGGGGGGACAGGGCCCCTATAGCACAGATACGCAGTATTTT	CASSLTGGQGPYSTDTQYF
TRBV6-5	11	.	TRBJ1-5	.	TGTGCCAGCAGTTACGGGGAGCCCCAGCATTTT	CASSYGEPQHF
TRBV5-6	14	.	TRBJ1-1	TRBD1	TGTGCCAGCAGCTGGACAGGCCGGCGGACTGAAGCTTTCTTT	CASSWTGRRTEAFF
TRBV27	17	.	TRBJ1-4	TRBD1	TGTGCCAGCAGTTTGAGAGGAGACAGGGGTTTCAGGGGAAAACTGTTTTTT	CASSLRGDRGFRGKLFF
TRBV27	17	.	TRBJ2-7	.	TGTGCCAGCAGTTTAGGGGCCCCGCAAGAACGGCTCTACGAGCAGTACTTC	CASSLGAPQERLYEQYF
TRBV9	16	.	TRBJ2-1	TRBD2	TGTGCCAGCAGCTCACACCTAGCGGGAGGATTGAATGAGCAGTTCTTC	CASSSHLAGGLNEQFF
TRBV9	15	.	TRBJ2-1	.	TGTGCCAGCAGCGCCCCCCCGAGCTCCTACAATGAGCAGTTCTTC	CASSAPPSSYNEQFF
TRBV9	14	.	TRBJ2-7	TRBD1	TGTGCCAGCAGCCCGGGACAGGGACCCAACGAGCAGTACTTC	CASSPGQGPNEQYF
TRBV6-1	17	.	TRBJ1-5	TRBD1	TGTGCCAGCAGTGAGGACAGGGGTGCAGAGGGCAATCAGCCCCAGCATTTT	CASSEDRGAEGNQPQHF
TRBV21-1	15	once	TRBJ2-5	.	TGTGCCAGCAGCAAAAAGGCCCCGCGGCAAGAGACCCAGTACTTC	CASSKKAPRQETQYF
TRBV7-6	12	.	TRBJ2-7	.	TGTGCCAGCAGCTTAGCTGGGGTCGAGCAGTACTTC	CASSLAGVEQYF
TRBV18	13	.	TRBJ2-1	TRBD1	TGTGCCAGCTCACCACCGGAGACAGGGAGGCAGTTCTTC	CASSPPETGRQFF